This is a list of T cell receptor beta chains from one sample in a study of control samples from healthy donors and cancer patients. Data came from immunoSEQ multiplex PCR; TCRdb stores just in-frame clones and leaves some out. The data contain about 120,000 clones, about 94% of them singletons. The sequencing sample was made of blood. These receptors were obtained from a man between 25 and 39 years old in good health. Each CDR3 is given with its conserved first and last residue.

V: TRBV5-1; J: TRBJ1-1; CDR3: CASSFRGEKTEAFF
V: TRBV5-1; J: TRBJ2-2; CDR3: CASSLQPYTGELFF
V: TRBV28; J: TRBJ1-4; CDR3: CAHSPPGQGRGEKLFF
V: TRBV7-9; J: TRBJ2-1; CDR3: CASGPPYNEQFF
V: TRBV9; J: TRBJ2-2; CDR3: CASSTGGTGELFF
V: TRBV11-2; J: TRBJ2-5; CDR3: CASSLQAETQYF
V: TRBV5-1; J: TRBJ2-3; CDR3: CASSLGSGGSDTQYF
V: TRBV5-4; J: TRBJ2-7; CDR3: CASSLVGYEQYF
V: TRBV25-1; J: TRBJ1-6; CDR3: CASSAEYNSPLHF
V: TRBV7-2; J: TRBJ1-5; CDR3: CASSTDAGPQHF
V: TRBV27; J: TRBJ1-1; CDR3: CASSLVGTGNTEAFF
V: TRBV3-1/TRBV3-2; J: TRBJ1-3; CDR3: CASSPYGGVSSGNTIYF
V: TRBV6-6; J: TRBJ1-2; CDR3: CASSPTTGRGYGYTF
V: TRBV11-2; J: TRBJ1-2; CDR3: CASSLTTGGIYGYTF
V: TRBV19; J: TRBJ1-2; CDR3: CASSMGPGSAGYTF
V: TRBV2; J: TRBJ1-5; CDR3: CASKPGGLDQPQHF
V: TRBV28; J: TRBJ1-2; CDR3: CASSHTGVDYGYTF
V: TRBV9; J: TRBJ2-3; CDR3: CASGPPGGAGDTQYF
V: TRBV5-8; J: TRBJ1-1; CDR3: CASSPGLWVNTEAFF